The present entry profiles one TCR beta chain with its context. The antigen is unknown. Focal radiation and CTLA-4 blockade (ipilimumab) were tested in chemo-refractory metastatic non-small-cell lung cancer patients. Only in-frame clones appear in the TCRdb table, and some are missing; sequencing was by immunoSEQ multiplex PCR. Here the sample spans approximately 33,000 clones, approximately 80% being singletons. Germline CDR1 reads SGHKS; CDR2 reads YYEKEE (reference sequence). The CDR3 spans 15 residues. V was shortened by 0 bases and J by 8 bases, with 15 bases between the two germline ends. The data belong to a study of radiotherapy plus CTLA-4 blockade in lung cancer. General observations from the study: Expansion of tumor-derived TCR clones was observed in blood after radiotherapy plus ipilimumab. In blood, early T cell clone dynamics reportedly predicted response best, together with interferon-beta.

Sequenced material: peripheral blood, taken from a patient treated with radiotherapy plus ipilimumab. The chain carries TRBV5-5 and TRBJ1-5; possibly TRBD1 for D (5 bases). This receptor was identified in a human donor with non-small cell lung cancer who had stable disease on radiotherapy plus ipilimumab. The CDR3 reads CASSLDPGRREPQHF. DNA for the CDR3: TGTGCCAGCAGCTTGGATCCGGGACGCCGGGAGCCCCAGCATTTT.